Listed below are T cell receptor beta chains from one sample, sequenced in a study of PD-1 blockade in mismatch repair-deficient tumors. TCRdb keeps only in-frame clones here, not all; method: immunoSEQ multiplex PCR. The data hold 90,000 to 130,000 clones, with 65% to 80% observed a single time. The sample was peripheral blood, taken 60 weeks after starting pembrolizumab. The receptors were sampled from an adult with mismatch repair-deficient cancer. CDR3s include the opening cysteine and the closing phenylalanine or tryptophan. Fields, in order: CDR3 protein, CDR3 DNA, D gene, J gene, V gene, clone size. A D gene is named only where the DNA matches it firmly. Clone size is shown for a subset of rows, as once, few, many or a class of expanded clone.

CDR3 protein: CASSYGTHEQYF
CDR3 DNA: TGTGCCAGCAGCTACGGGACTCACGAGCAGTACTTC
D gene: NA
J gene: TRBJ2-7
V gene: TRBV5-6
clone size: NA

CDR3 protein: CASSWDYAGTGHEQFF
CDR3 DNA: TGCGCCAGCAGCTGGGACTACGCCGGGACAGGGCATGAGCAGTTCTTC
D gene: TRBD1
J gene: TRBJ2-1
V gene: TRBV5-1
clone size: NA

CDR3 protein: CASSLEGLATYEQYF
CDR3 DNA: TGTGCCAGCAGCCTAGAGGGGCTAGCGACGTACGAGCAGTACTTC
D gene: NA
J gene: TRBJ2-7
V gene: TRBV7-8
clone size: NA

CDR3 protein: CASSLHIAPGRQYF
CDR3 DNA: TGTGCCAGCAGTCTTCACATCGCCCCCGGCAGGCAGTACTTC
D gene: NA
J gene: TRBJ2-7
V gene: TRBV27
clone size: NA

CDR3 protein: CASSVVSDGSSYEQYF
CDR3 DNA: TGTGCCAGCAGCGTAGTATCAGACGGGAGCTCCTACGAGCAGTACTTC
D gene: NA
J gene: TRBJ2-7
V gene: TRBV9
clone size: NA

CDR3 protein: CASSLAVSVWDREYEQYF
CDR3 DNA: TGCGCCAGCAGCTTGGCAGTCTCGGTGTGGGACAGGGAGTACGAGCAGTACTTC
D gene: TRBD1
J gene: TRBJ2-7
V gene: TRBV5-1
clone size: NA

CDR3 protein: CASSVSAEPGNTEAFF
CDR3 DNA: TGTGCCAGCAGCGTGTCAGCGGAACCTGGGAACACTGAAGCTTTCTTT
D gene: NA
J gene: TRBJ1-1
V gene: TRBV13
clone size: NA

CDR3 protein: CASSSLGSTEAFF
CDR3 DNA: TGTGCCAGCAGCTCCTTGGGGAGCACTGAAGCTTTCTTT
D gene: NA
J gene: TRBJ1-1
V gene: TRBV7-6
clone size: NA

CDR3 protein: CASKPGQGLYNEQFF
CDR3 DNA: TGTGCCAGCAAGCCGGGACAGGGGTTGTACAATGAGCAGTTCTTC
D gene: TRBD1
J gene: TRBJ2-1
V gene: TRBV9
clone size: once

CDR3 protein: CASSQFLGQDDSKNIQYF
CDR3 DNA: TGCGCCAGCAGCCAATTTCTGGGACAGGACGACTCCAAAAACATTCAGTACTTC
D gene: TRBD1
J gene: TRBJ2-4
V gene: TRBV4-1
clone size: NA

CDR3 protein: CASSYFSYGYTF
CDR3 DNA: TGTGCCAGCAGTTACTTTTCCTATGGCTACACCTTC
D gene: NA
J gene: TRBJ1-2
V gene: TRBV6-5
clone size: NA

CDR3 protein: CASSRTSGTDTQYF
CDR3 DNA: TGTGCCAGCAGCCGGACTAGCGGGACAGATACGCAGTATTTT
D gene: TRBD2
J gene: TRBJ2-3
V gene: TRBV7-3
clone size: NA

CDR3 protein: CASIIAGGPGEQFF
CDR3 DNA: TGCGCCAGCATAATAGCGGGAGGGCCGGGTGAGCAGTTCTTC
D gene: TRBD2
J gene: TRBJ2-1
V gene: TRBV10-2
clone size: NA

CDR3 protein: CASSQELAVDTQYF
CDR3 DNA: TGTGCCAGCAGCCAAGAACTAGCTGTAGATACGCAGTATTTT
D gene: NA
J gene: TRBJ2-3
V gene: TRBV14
clone size: NA

CDR3 protein: CASRETGTQETQYF
CDR3 DNA: TGTGCCAGCAGGGAGACAGGGACCCAAGAGACCCAGTACTTC
D gene: TRBD1
J gene: TRBJ2-5
V gene: TRBV2
clone size: NA

CDR3 protein: CASSVSKIRTGETQYF
CDR3 DNA: TGTGCCAGCAGTGTTTCAAAGATACGAACCGGGGAGACCCAGTACTTC
D gene: NA
J gene: TRBJ2-5
V gene: TRBV25-1
clone size: NA

CDR3 protein: CAISVGAAGELFF
CDR3 DNA: TGTGCCATCAGTGTTGGGGCGGCTGGGGAGCTGTTTTTT
D gene: NA
J gene: TRBJ2-2
V gene: TRBV10-3
clone size: NA

CDR3 protein: CASSLARGRVTEAFF
CDR3 DNA: TGTGCCAGCAGCTTGGCCAGGGGGCGGGTCACTGAAGCTTTCTTT
D gene: TRBD1
J gene: TRBJ1-1
V gene: TRBV5-4
clone size: once

CDR3 protein: CASSGSIQRGETQYF
CDR3 DNA: TGTGCCAGCAGTGGATCGATTCAGAGGGGAGAGACCCAGTACTTC
D gene: NA
J gene: TRBJ2-5
V gene: TRBV6-1
clone size: few

CDR3 protein: CASSREAAGHEQFF
CDR3 DNA: TGTGCCAGCAGTCGTGAAGCTGCCGGTCATGAGCAGTTCTTC
D gene: NA
J gene: TRBJ2-1
V gene: TRBV6-1
clone size: NA

CDR3 protein: CASSLESGEKLFF
CDR3 DNA: TGTGCCAGCAGCTTGGAGTCGGGGGAAAAACTGTTTTTT
D gene: NA
J gene: TRBJ1-4
V gene: TRBV5-4
clone size: NA

CDR3 protein: CASSVGATGVGETQYF
CDR3 DNA: TGTGCCAGCAGCGTAGGCGCGACAGGGGTGGGGGAGACCCAGTACTTC
D gene: TRBD1
J gene: TRBJ2-5
V gene: TRBV9
clone size: once

CDR3 protein: CASSVGQNYGYTF
CDR3 DNA: TGTGCCAGCAGCGTCGGGCAGAACTATGGCTACACCTTC
D gene: NA
J gene: TRBJ1-2
V gene: TRBV9
clone size: NA

CDR3 protein: CASSAGGANQPQHF
CDR3 DNA: TGTGCCAGCAGCGCCGGGGGGGCGAATCAGCCCCAGCATTTT
D gene: NA
J gene: TRBJ1-5
V gene: TRBV7-2
clone size: NA

CDR3 protein: CASSVSGRGETQYF
CDR3 DNA: TGTGCCAGCAGCGTTAGCGGGAGGGGGGAGACCCAGTACTTC
D gene: TRBD2
J gene: TRBJ2-5
V gene: TRBV9
clone size: NA

CDR3 protein: CASSPGGTGNTEAFF
CDR3 DNA: TGTGCCAGCTCACCTGGTGGGACAGGGAACACTGAAGCTTTCTTT
D gene: TRBD1
J gene: TRBJ1-1
V gene: TRBV18
clone size: NA

CDR3 protein: CASSLIIAEQYF
CDR3 DNA: TGTGCCAGCAGCTTAATTATCGCCGAGCAGTACTTC
D gene: NA
J gene: TRBJ2-7
V gene: TRBV11-2
clone size: once

CDR3 protein: CASKTGVTGELFF
CDR3 DNA: TGTGCCAGTAAAACAGGGGTAACCGGGGAGCTGTTTTTT
D gene: TRBD1
J gene: TRBJ2-2
V gene: TRBV7-6
clone size: few

CDR3 protein: CASRPQGNNQPQHF
CDR3 DNA: TGTGCCAGCAGACCCCAGGGTAACAATCAGCCCCAGCATTTT
D gene: NA
J gene: TRBJ1-5
V gene: TRBV6-5
clone size: NA

CDR3 protein: CASSFEYREQYF
CDR3 DNA: TGTGCCAGCAGCTTCGAGTACCGGGAGCAGTACTTC
D gene: NA
J gene: TRBJ2-7
V gene: TRBV11-3
clone size: NA

CDR3 protein: CASRDRSGSYNEQFF
CDR3 DNA: TGTGCCAGCCGGGACAGGAGTGGGAGCTACAATGAGCAGTTCTTC
D gene: TRBD1
J gene: TRBJ2-1
V gene: TRBV7-2
clone size: NA

CDR3 protein: CASSVAAGREQYF
CDR3 DNA: TGTGCCAGCAGCGTAGCGGCGGGGCGGGAGCAGTACTTC
D gene: NA
J gene: TRBJ2-7
V gene: TRBV9
clone size: NA

CDR3 protein: CASSLVGQSSYEQYF
CDR3 DNA: TGTGCCAGCAGTTTAGTGGGACAGAGCTCCTACGAGCAGTACTTC
D gene: TRBD1
J gene: TRBJ2-7
V gene: TRBV27
clone size: NA

CDR3 protein: CASSMRRNYEQYF
CDR3 DNA: TGTGCCAGTAGTATGCGGCGGAACTACGAGCAGTACTTC
D gene: NA
J gene: TRBJ2-7
V gene: TRBV19
clone size: NA

CDR3 protein: CASWGTGELFF
CDR3 DNA: TGTGCCAGCTGGGGCACCGGGGAGCTGTTTTTT
D gene: NA
J gene: TRBJ2-2
V gene: TRBV6-5
clone size: NA

CDR3 protein: CASSFSSGANTGELFF
CDR3 DNA: TGTGCCAGCAGCTTCTCTAGCGGGGCGAACACCGGGGAGCTGTTTTTT
D gene: TRBD2
J gene: TRBJ2-2
V gene: TRBV7-2
clone size: few

CDR3 protein: CASSLGQDGYTF
CDR3 DNA: TGTGCCAGCAGCTTGGGACAGGACGGCTACACCTTC
D gene: NA
J gene: TRBJ1-2
V gene: TRBV5-4
clone size: NA

CDR3 protein: CASSRTSGGPPNEQFF
CDR3 DNA: TGTGCCAGCAGCCGGACTAGCGGGGGACCACCCAATGAGCAGTTCTTC
D gene: TRBD2
J gene: TRBJ2-1
V gene: TRBV9
clone size: NA

CDR3 protein: CASSSALSTDTQYF
CDR3 DNA: TGTGCCAGCAGTTCCGCCCTTAGCACAGATACGCAGTATTTT
D gene: NA
J gene: TRBJ2-3
V gene: TRBV6-6
clone size: NA

CDR3 protein: CASTLGQGGYNEQFF
CDR3 DNA: TGCGCCAGCACTCTCGGACAGGGCGGCTACAATGAGCAGTTCTTC
D gene: TRBD1
J gene: TRBJ2-1
V gene: TRBV10-2
clone size: NA